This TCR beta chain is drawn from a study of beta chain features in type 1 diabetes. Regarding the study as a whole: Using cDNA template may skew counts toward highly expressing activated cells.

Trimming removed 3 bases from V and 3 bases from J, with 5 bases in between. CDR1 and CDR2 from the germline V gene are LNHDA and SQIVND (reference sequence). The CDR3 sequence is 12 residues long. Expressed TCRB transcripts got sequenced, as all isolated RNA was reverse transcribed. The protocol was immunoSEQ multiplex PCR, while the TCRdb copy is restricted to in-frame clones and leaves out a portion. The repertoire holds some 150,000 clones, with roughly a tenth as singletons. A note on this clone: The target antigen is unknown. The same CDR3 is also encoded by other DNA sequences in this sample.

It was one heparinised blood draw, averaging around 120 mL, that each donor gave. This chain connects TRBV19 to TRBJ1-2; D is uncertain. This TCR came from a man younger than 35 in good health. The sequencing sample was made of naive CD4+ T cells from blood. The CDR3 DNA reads TGTGCCAGTAGTATCCGCGACTATGGCTACACCTTC. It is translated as CASSIRDYGYTF.